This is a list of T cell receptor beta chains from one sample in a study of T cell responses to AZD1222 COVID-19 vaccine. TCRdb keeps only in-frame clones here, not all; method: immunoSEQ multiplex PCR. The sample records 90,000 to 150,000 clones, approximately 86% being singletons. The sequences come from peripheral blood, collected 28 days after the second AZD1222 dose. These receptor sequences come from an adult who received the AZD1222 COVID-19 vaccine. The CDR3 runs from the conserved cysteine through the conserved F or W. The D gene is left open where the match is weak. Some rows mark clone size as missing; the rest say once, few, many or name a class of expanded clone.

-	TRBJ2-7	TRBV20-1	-	CSASNPASSYEQYF	TGCAGTGCTAGTAACCCAGCGAGCTCCTACGAGCAGTACTTC
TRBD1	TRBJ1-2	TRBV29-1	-	CSVIGQGYGYTF	TGCAGCGTCATTGGACAGGGCTATGGCTACACCTTC
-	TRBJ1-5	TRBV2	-	CASSAVRERAQPQHF	TGTGCCAGCAGTGCCGTCCGGGAAAGAGCTCAGCCCCAGCATTTT
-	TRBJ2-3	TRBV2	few	CASTRGAAGDTQYF	TGTGCCAGCACACGGGGGGCGGCTGGAGATACGCAGTATTTT
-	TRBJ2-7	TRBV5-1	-	CASSLSSRSYEQYF	TGCGCCAGCAGCTTGAGTAGCCGTAGCTACGAGCAGTACTTC
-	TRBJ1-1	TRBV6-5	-	CASAGVGTEAFF	TGTGCCAGCGCCGGGGTGGGCACTGAAGCTTTCTTT
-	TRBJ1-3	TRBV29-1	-	CSVALQGLSGNTIYF	TGCAGCGTTGCCTTACAGGGACTCTCTGGAAACACCATATATTTT
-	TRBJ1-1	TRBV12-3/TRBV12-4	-	CASSLMNTEAFF	TGTGCCAGCAGTTTAATGAACACTGAAGCTTTCTTT
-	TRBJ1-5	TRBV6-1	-	CASSELAGADQPQHF	TGTGCCAGCAGTGAGCTGGCAGGGGCAGATCAGCCCCAGCATTTT
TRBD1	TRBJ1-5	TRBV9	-	CASSSTGGGQPQHF	TGTGCCAGCAGCTCGACAGGGGGCGGTCAGCCCCAGCATTTT
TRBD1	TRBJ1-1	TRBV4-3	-	CASRLGQGDTEAFF	TGCGCCAGCAGACTGGGACAGGGGGACACTGAAGCTTTCTTT
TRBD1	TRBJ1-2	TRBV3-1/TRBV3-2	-	CASSRDRRGFGYTF	TGTGCCAGCAGCCGGGACAGACGAGGGTTTGGCTACACCTTC
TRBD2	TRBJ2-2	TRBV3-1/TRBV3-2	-	CASSQWRGGRYGELFF	TGTGCCAGCAGCCAGTGGCGGGGGGGCCGGTACGGGGAGCTGTTTTTT
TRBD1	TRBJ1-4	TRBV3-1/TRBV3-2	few	CASAKQGVEKLFF	TGTGCCAGCGCCAAACAGGGGGTGGAAAAACTGTTTTTT
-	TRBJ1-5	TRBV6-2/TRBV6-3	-	CASSKQGSQPQHF	TGTGCCAGCAGCAAACAGGGTTCTCAGCCCCAGCATTTT
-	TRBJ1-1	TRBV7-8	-	CASSITLGVTEAFF	TGTGCCAGCAGTATCACCCTAGGGGTCACTGAAGCTTTCTTT
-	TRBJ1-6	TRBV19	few	CASSMYGGADNSPLHF	TGTGCCAGTAGTATGTACGGGGGCGCGGATAATTCACCCCTCCACTTT
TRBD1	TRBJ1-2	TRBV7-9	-	CASSTQLRDRGHGYTF	TGTGCCAGCAGCACCCAACTCCGGGACAGGGGGCATGGCTACACCTTC
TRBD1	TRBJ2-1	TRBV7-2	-	CASSLGRGRGYNEQFF	TGTGCCAGCAGCTTAGGCAGGGGGCGTGGGTACAATGAGCAGTTCTTC
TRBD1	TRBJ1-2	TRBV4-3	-	CASSQRNRGAANYGYTF	TGCGCCAGCAGCCAACGGAACAGGGGCGCAGCTAACTATGGCTACACCTTC
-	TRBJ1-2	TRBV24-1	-	CATSDFKGGYTF	TGTGCCACCAGTGATTTTAAGGGAGGCTACACCTTC
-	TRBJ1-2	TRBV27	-	CASSFSRLRTGAINYGYTF	TGTGCCAGCAGTTTTAGTCGACTACGAACAGGAGCAATCAACTATGGCTACACCTTC
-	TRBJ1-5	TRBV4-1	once	CASSHGGAFRNQPQHF	TGCGCCAGCAGCCACGGCGGGGCCTTCAGGAATCAGCCCCAGCATTTT
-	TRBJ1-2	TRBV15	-	CATSRGTQGGYTF	TGTGCCACCAGCAGAGGGACACAGGGTGGCTACACCTTC